Detailed here is one T cell receptor (beta chain). The ends lost 0 bases at V and 7 bases at J; junction bases unmatched: 8. From germline, CDR1 is SEHNR and CDR2 FQNEAQ (reference sequence). The CDR3 consists of 16 residues. The data originate from a study of blood T cell repertoires in COVID-19. Libraries were prepared by immunoSEQ multiplex PCR; TCRdb keeps only in-frame clonotypes and omits some of them. The table has approximately 40,000 clones, more than 85% seen once. The sequencing sample was made of peripheral blood. The clonotype comes from a human donor in a cohort sampled during active COVID-19. The chain employs TRBV7-9 and TRBJ2-2; 7 positions match TRBD2. The CDR3 reads CASSLAFAGEIGELFF. The CDR3 nucleotides are TGTGCCAGCAGCTTAGCGTTTGCGGGAGAAATCGGGGAGCTGTTTTTT.